This entry is about one T cell receptor beta chain. After removal of 8 bases from V and 0 bases from J, the junction contained 16 bases not matched to a gene. CDR1 and CDR2 (germline): MNHEY, SMNVEV (reference sequence). The CDR3 is 18 residues long. The repertoire was sequenced with immunoSEQ multiplex PCR; TCRdb's copy has only in-frame clones and lacks some. The table has about 70,000 clones, 85% seen once. This specimen comes from a study of T cell responses to AZD1222 COVID-19 vaccine. The TCR was taken from an adult in good health. Sequenced here: peripheral blood, sampled on day 0 of AZD1222 vaccination. The chain has TRBV27 and TRBJ2-1; 7 nucleotides match TRBD2. The CDR3 DNA sequence: TGTGCCAGCGGTCGTATTAGCGGGCCCTTTAACTCCTACAATGAGCAGTTCTTC. It codes for CASGRISGPFNSYNEQFF.